One sample yielded the 27 T cell receptor beta chains listed below, sequenced in a study of cytomegalovirus exposure and HLA in healthy donors. Use of 60 Vbeta and 13 Jbeta primers characterized the PCR. Sequencing used immunoSEQ multiplex PCR; TCRdb keeps in-frame clones, though not all of them. Of roughly 200,000 clones in the sample, approximately 87% were seen once. The sequenced sample consisted of PBMCs. These receptors came from a man aged 25-45 years in good health and CMV-seronegative.

The rearrangement joins TRBV7-9 to TRBJ1-1, with unresolved D. The ends were cut back, 0 bases at V and 5 bases at J, with 4 bases in the middle. CDR3 size: 12 residues. In germline, CDR1 is SEHNR, CDR2 FQNEAQ (reference sequence). The CDR3 here is CASSLAITEAFF. CDR3 nucleotide sequence: TGTGCCAGCAGCTTAGCTATTACTGAAGCTTTCTTT.

The rearrangement joins TRBV25-1 to TRBJ2-1, with 11 bases lining up with TRBD2. Germline assignment: CDR1 MGHDK and CDR2 SYGVNS. The V and J ends lost 8 bases and 10 bases, in that order; junction bases with no gene match: 13. This CDR3 region has 15 residues. The chain's CDR3 is CASRLGLAGNREQFF. The CDR3 DNA follows: TGTGCCAGCCGCCTCGGACTAGCGGGTAATCGCGAGCAGTTCTTC.

The chain combines TRBV6-6 with TRBJ1-1; D perhaps matches TRBD1 (5 bases). V dropped 4 bases and J dropped 3 bases, with 12 bases sitting between them. The CDR3 extends over 14 amino acids. Germline lookup yields CDR1 MNHNY and CDR2 SVGAGI (reference sequence). Written as DNA, the CDR3 is TGTGCCAGCAGTTCTAGACAGAGTTACACTGAAGCTTTCTTT. Translated: CASSSRQSYTEAFF.

The rearrangement uses TRBV5-6 and TRBJ2-7; 10 nucleotides agree with TRBD2. Germline V gives CDR1 SGHDT, CDR2 YYEEEE. This CDR3 spans 14 amino acids. With 3 bases clipped from V and 6 bases from J, the junction kept 6 bases outside the gene matches. CDR3 in DNA: TGTGCCAGCAGCTCGACCGGGACTAGCGCCGAGCAGTACTTC. Its translation is CASSSTGTSAEQYF.

CDR3 bases: TGTGCCTGGGATAGAGGGACAGGGAGGACTGAAGCTTTCTTT. Amino acid sequence: CAWDRGTGRTEAFF. This sequence joins TRBV30 and TRBJ1-1; 9 positions agree with TRBD1. V was clipped by 5 bases and J by 5 bases; unmatched bases: 9. Germline V gene lookup returns CDR1 GTSNPN and CDR2 SVGIG (reference sequence). CDR3 length: 14 residues.

The chain recombines TRBV27 with TRBJ1-5; 12 positions match TRBD1. Germline-derived CDR1 and CDR2 are MNHEY and SMNVEV (reference sequence). The trim removed 6 bases at V and 6 bases at J, leaving 3 bases unmatched. The CDR3 is 14 amino acids. CDR3 sequence reads: CASRGQGAIQPQHF. The CDR3 DNA follows: TGTGCCAGCAGGGGACAGGGGGCGATTCAGCCCCAGCATTTT.

The chain couples TRBV25-1 to TRBJ2-3; 7 nucleotides agree with TRBD2. V was clipped by 2 bases and J by 0 bases; unmatched bases: 2. There are 15 residues in the CDR3. Germline V CDR1 and CDR2: MGHDK, SYGVNS. As DNA, the CDR3 is TGTGCCAGCAGTGAACGTAGCGGGAGCACAGATACGCAGTATTTT. This encodes CASSERSGSTDTQYF.

The gene calls are TRBV5-1 and TRBJ2-7, with TRBD1 as a possible D gene (6 bases). The germline CDR1 and CDR2 sequences are SGHRS and YFSETQ. Trimming shortened V by 2 bases and J by 4 bases, and 13 bases separated the two germline ends. This CDR3 is built from 14 residues. The CDR3 DNA reads TGCGCCAGCAGCTTCAACGACAGGAGTTACGAGCAGTACTTC. Protein: CASSFNDRSYEQYF. The full variable domain, rest sourced from reference TRBV5-1 and TRBJ2-7, is KAGVTQTPRYLIKTRGQQVTLSCSPISGHRSVSWYQQTPGQGLQFLFEYFSETQRNKGNFPGRFSGRQFSNSRSEMNVSTLELGDSALYLCASSFNDRSYEQYFGPGTRLTVT.

V gene TRBV19 combines with J gene TRBJ1-5; TRBD1 matches at 9 bases. This CDR3 has 14 amino acids. Trimming cost V 7 bases and J 5 bases; bases outside gene matches: 6. The germline V gene has CDR1 LNHDA and CDR2 SQIVND (reference sequence). The CDR3 DNA sequence: TGTGCCAGTACAATAACAGGGGGCGATCAGCCCCAGCATTTT. Translation: CASTITGGDQPQHF.

The chain employs TRBV11-3 and TRBJ2-5; perhaps TRBD2 as D (6 bases). The V end lost 6 bases, the J end lost 5 bases, and 19 bases lay between the germline ends. Germline values: CDR1 SGHNT, CDR2 YENEEA. CDR3 size: 15 residues. DNA for the CDR3: TGTGCCAGCAGTTCCTCGCGGGGACGATGGGAGACCCAGTACTTC. Translation gives CASSSSRGRWETQYF.

The gene calls are TRBV27 and TRBJ2-5; TRBD1 agrees at 9 bases. The J call may be incorrect, as the DNA end agrees better with TRBJ2-7. The CDR3 extends over 16 amino acids. CDR1 is MNHEY and CDR2 is SMNVEV in the germline V gene (reference sequence). The CDR3 reads CASSLGLGTGLYEQYF. In nucleotides, the CDR3 is TGTGCCAGCAGTTTAGGACTCGGGACAGGGCTCTACGAGCAGTACTTC.

This rearrangement joins TRBV7-9 to TRBJ1-4; TRBD1 agrees at 7 bases. The CDR3 has 15 amino acids. The junction had 3 bases not matched to a gene; V was cut back by 2 bases and J by 3 bases. CDR1 SEHNR and CDR2 FQNEAQ come from the germline V gene (reference sequence). The CDR3 coding sequence is TGTGCCAGCAGCTTATTAGGGACAGCTAATGAAAAACTGTTTTTT. As protein: CASSLLGTANEKLFF. The full variable domain, in which reference TRBV7-9 and TRBJ1-4 provide the parts outside the CDR3, is DTGVSQNPRHKITKRGQNVTFRCDPISEHNRLYWYRQTLGQGPEFLTYFQNEAQLEKSRLLSDRFSAERPKGSFSTLEIQRTEQGDSAMYLCASSLLGTANEKLFFGSGTQLSVL.

The J gene is TRBJ1-1, the V gene TRBV28; TRBD1 agrees at 9 bases. V gave up 6 bases and J gave up 3 bases; unmatched junction bases: 8. Germline loops: CDR1 MDHEN, CDR2 SYDVKM. This CDR3 spans 15 amino acids. CDR3 sequence: CASSQQGATDTEAFF. CDR3 sequence (DNA): TGTGCCAGCAGCCAACAGGGGGCGACGGACACTGAAGCTTTCTTT. The full variable domain, in which reference TRBV28 and TRBJ1-1 provide the parts outside the CDR3, is DVKVTQSSRYLVKRTGEKVFLECVQDMDHENMFWYRQDPGLGLRLIYFSYDVKMKEKGDIPEGYSVSREKKERFSLILESASTNQTSMYLCASSQQGATDTEAFFGQGTRLTVV.

The rearrangement links TRBV19 to TRBJ2-2; D gene uncertain. Trimming stripped 5 bases from V and 6 bases from J, with 10 bases between. In germline, CDR1 is LNHDA, CDR2 SQIVND (reference sequence). This CDR3 is 13 amino acids long. CDR3 region: CASSPARAGELFF. The DNA of the CDR3 is TGTGCCAGTAGTCCTGCGCGTGCCGGGGAGCTGTTTTTT.

CDR3 in amino acids: CASSSHRDRAYNEQFF. The CDR3 DNA is TGTGCCAGCAGCTCCCACCGGGACAGAGCCTACAATGAGCAGTTCTTC. The chain carries TRBV7-9 and TRBJ2-1, with TRBD1 identical over 7 bases. J gave up 2 bases and V 4 bases, and 8 bases lay outside the gene matches. The germline V gene has CDR1 SEHNR and CDR2 FQNEAQ (reference sequence). The length of the CDR3 is 16 residues.

J is TRBJ2-3 and V is TRBV28; 13 positions agree with TRBD2. The CDR3 extends over 14 amino acids. The V gene's germline CDR1 is MDHEN and CDR2 SYDVKM. Trimming at V came to 5 bases and at J to 5 bases, leaving 1 base not matched to a gene. This CDR3 reads CASSGLAGVDTQYF. In DNA, the CDR3 is TGTGCCAGCAGTGGACTAGCGGGAGTAGATACGCAGTATTTT.

The chain uses TRBV28 and TRBJ2-3, with 8 bases identical to TRBD2. Germline-derived CDR1 and CDR2 are MDHEN and SYDVKM. V gave up 6 bases and J gave up 1 base; unmatched junction bases: 6. The CDR3 is 15 amino acids. The CDR3 nucleotides are TGTGCCAGCAGGCCCGGGGGGGCCGGCACAGATACGCAGTATTTT. Translating gives CASRPGGAGTDTQYF.

The chain carries TRBV18 and TRBJ1-2; TRBD1 is a possible D gene (6 bases). This CDR3 has 14 amino acids. Germline assignment: CDR1 KGHSH and CDR2 LQKENI. The V gene lost 3 bases and the J gene lost 4 bases, with 12 bases spanning the gap. In nucleotides, the CDR3 is TGTGCCAGCTCACCGGGACACCCGTCCTATGGCTACACCTTC. This translates into CASSPGHPSYGYTF.

V gene TRBV6-5 combines with J gene TRBJ2-3, with D perhaps TRBD2 (5 bases). Trimming took 3 bases from V and 6 from J, leaving 13 bases between them. The V gene's germline CDR1 is MNHEY and CDR2 SVGAGI. This CDR3 has 14 residues. DNA for the CDR3: TGTGCCAGCAGTTATTCGAGGGTGGGGGATACGCAGTATTTT. Residues: CASSYSRVGDTQYF.

The gene calls are TRBV6-5 and TRBJ1-3; D not certain. This CDR3 has 15 residues. Trimming pared 2 bases from V and 4 bases from J, leaving 12 bases between. Germline-derived CDR1 and CDR2 are MNHEY and SVGAGI. In nucleotides, the CDR3 is TGTGCCAGCAGTTACGAGGCGGGGTTAGGAAACACCATATATTTT. This sequence encodes CASSYEAGLGNTIYF.

The V gene is TRBV9, the J gene TRBJ2-2; possibly TRBD1 for D (6 bases). The CDR3 extends over 16 amino acids. V lost 0 bases to trimming and J lost 5 bases, with 14 bases between them. From germline, CDR1 is SGDLS and CDR2 YYNGEE. The CDR3 DNA follows: TGTGCCAGCAGCGTAGAAGCAGGGGTTACGACCGGGGAGCTGTTTTTT. As protein: CASSVEAGVTTGELFF. Full variable domain (rest looked up from reference TRBV9 and TRBJ2-2): DSGVTQTPKHLITATGQRVTLRCSPRSGDLSVYWYQQSLDQGLQFLIQYYNGEERAKGNILERFSAQQFPDLHSELNLSSLELGDSALYFCASSVEAGVTTGELFFGEGSRLTVL.

This clone was picked up a small number of times. The rearrangement joins TRBV4-1 to TRBJ1-1; D perhaps matches TRBD1 (6 bases). This CDR3 spans 15 amino acids. Germline CDR1 and CDR2: MGHRA and YSYEKL. The V end lost 0 bases, the J end lost 4 bases, and 12 bases lay between the germline ends. CDR3 in DNA: TGCGCCAGCAGCCAAGATCCTGCAGGGGTCACTGAAGCTTTCTTT. This encodes CASSQDPAGVTEAFF.

The chain couples TRBV21-1 to TRBJ2-1; the D call TRBD2 from the table was never checked on the DNA. TRBV21-1 is a pseudogene locus. The CDR3 is 16 residues long. The CDR3 loop reads CASSNGTSGARNEQFF. For the CDR3, the DNA is TGTGCCAGCAGCAACGGGACTAGCGGGGCTAGGAATGAGCAGTTCTTC.

The chain links TRBV28 to TRBJ1-5; 9 bases line up with TRBD1. The CDR3 runs 14 residues. V was pared by 5 bases and J by 6 bases, with 5 bases of the junction left unmatched. The germline gives CDR1 MDHEN, CDR2 SYDVKM. In DNA form, the CDR3 reads TGTGCCAGCAGTCCGGGACAGGGAGGTCAGCCCCAGCATTTT. It is translated as CASSPGQGGQPQHF.

V gene TRBV6-5 combines with J gene TRBJ2-2, with 7 bases fitting TRBD1. The CDR3 consists of 16 residues. Germline-derived CDR1 and CDR2 are MNHEY and SVGAGI. V lost 2 bases, J lost 4 bases, and 7 bases stayed unmatched. This CDR3 reads CASSYEVNRGTGELFF. In DNA, the CDR3 is TGTGCCAGCAGTTACGAGGTTAACAGGGGCACCGGGGAGCTGTTTTTT.

The J gene is TRBJ1-4, the V gene TRBV15, with D tentatively TRBD1 (6 bases). Between the trimmed V and J ends, which lost 3 bases and 4 bases, there was a span of 15 bases. The CDR3 sequence is 16 residues long. The germline gives CDR1 LNHNV, CDR2 YYDKDF (reference sequence). The CDR3 sequence: CATSRLEGHLNEKLFF. Here the CDR3 DNA reads TGTGCCACCAGCAGGCTTGAGGGACACCTTAATGAAAAACTGTTTTTT.

The chain employs TRBV19 and TRBJ2-7, with 11 bases aligning to TRBD2. Per germline, CDR1 LNHDA and CDR2 SQIVND (reference sequence). V shed 6 bases, J shed 2 bases, and the junction held 3 bases outside the gene matches. This CDR3 has 14 residues. CDR3 region: CASSHSGRAYEQYF. DNA for the CDR3: TGTGCCAGTAGCCATAGCGGGAGGGCCTACGAGCAGTACTTC.